This TCR beta chain was sequenced for a study of cytomegalovirus exposure and HLA in healthy donors. The PCR used 60 Vbeta and 13 Jbeta primers. Profiling relied on immunoSEQ multiplex PCR, and the TCRdb table lists in-frame clones only, not all of them. The repertoire holds fewer than 150,000 clones, with 60% to 75% as singletons. The CDR3 runs 13 residues. Germline CDR1 is SGDLS and CDR2 is YYNGEE. The junction had 9 bases not matched to a gene; V was cut back by 0 bases and J by 15 bases. This clonotype was obtained from a human donor in good health. Material for sequencing was PBMCs. The rearrangement joins TRBV9 to TRBJ2-1; 7 nucleotides align to TRBD2. CDR3: CASSVATGGSLFF. In DNA, the CDR3 is TGTGCCAGCAGCGTAGCTACAGGCGGGAGTCTGTTCTTC.